A single sample is the source of the 27 T cell receptor beta chains below, sequenced in a study of cytomegalovirus exposure and HLA in healthy donors. The PCR contained 60 Vbeta and 13 Jbeta primers. Profiled with immunoSEQ multiplex PCR; TCRdb holds only in-frame clones, not every one. The sample comprises roughly 86,000 clones, approximately 69% of which are singletons, and about 22% rests with the top ten. Material: PBMCs. These receptors were taken from a woman between 45 and 60 years old in good health and CMV-seropositive.

The V gene is TRBV30, the J gene TRBJ1-3; D is unclear. The germline CDR1 and CDR2 sequences are GTSNPN and SVGIG (reference sequence). The CDR3 spans 14 residues. Trimming shortened V by 4 bases and J by 1 base, and 11 bases separated the two germline ends. The CDR3 here is CAWIPGGSGNTIYF. The CDR3 DNA follows: TGTGCCTGGATCCCGGGAGGGTCTGGAAACACCATATATTTT.

The chain employs TRBV9 and TRBJ1-2, with D tentatively TRBD1 (6 bases). Germline V gives CDR1 SGDLS, CDR2 YYNGEE. The ends were cut back, 3 bases at V and 4 bases at J, with 19 bases in the middle. The CDR3 loop spans 16 amino acids. The CDR3 nucleotides read TGTGCCAGCAGCGATTCGAGGAAGACAGGCTCCTATGGCTACACCTTC. Encoded protein: CASSDSRKTGSYGYTF.

This chain uses TRBV30 with TRBJ1-1, with D perhaps TRBD1 (6 bases). The CDR3 length is 14 residues. Trimming removed 2 bases from V and 0 bases from J, with 10 bases in between. Germline values: CDR1 GTSNPN, CDR2 SVGIG (reference sequence). The CDR3 DNA reads as TGTGCCTGGAGTAGGGGACATTTGAACACTGAAGCTTTCTTT. Translated: CAWSRGHLNTEAFF.

The J gene is TRBJ2-2, the V gene TRBV7-9; D is unclear. The germline V gene has CDR1 SEHNR and CDR2 FQNEAQ (reference sequence). The CDR3 has 12 residues. The V gene lost 5 bases and the J gene lost 6 bases, with 7 bases spanning the gap. The CDR3 coding sequence is TGTGCCAGCAGCCCCCAGGCCGGGGAGCTGTTTTTT. Amino acid sequence: CASSPQAGELFF.

CDR3 residues: CASSSDRENGYTF. The CDR3, as DNA: TGTGCCAGCAGCTCCGACAGGGAGAATGGCTACACCTTC. The rearrangement links TRBV7-9 to TRBJ1-2; 7 bases match TRBD1. V shed 4 bases, J shed 6 bases, and the junction held 5 bases outside the gene matches. CDR1 and CDR2 (germline): SEHNR, FQNEAQ (reference sequence). The CDR3 extends over 13 amino acids. The whole variable domain, filled in from reference TRBV7-9 and TRBJ1-2, reads DTGVSQNPRHKITKRGQNVTFRCDPISEHNRLYWYRQTLGQGPEFLTYFQNEAQLEKSRLLSDRFSAERPKGSFSTLEIQRTEQGDSAMYLCASSSDRENGYTFGSGTRLTVV.

This sequence joins TRBV4-1 and TRBJ1-1; no firm D call. The CDR3 runs 13 residues. Per the germline V gene, CDR1 is MGHRA and CDR2 is YSYEKL. V was pared by 0 bases and J by 5 bases, with 7 bases between. Here the CDR3 DNA reads TGCGCCAGCAGCCAAGATACGGAGACTGAAGCTTTCTTT. Translating it yields CASSQDTETEAFF.

As to this clone: This specimen includes other DNA sequences encoding the same CDR3. The chain employs TRBV28 and TRBJ1-1; TRBD1 matches at 8 bases. Germline V gives CDR1 MDHEN, CDR2 SYDVKM. Germline trimming cut 2 bases from V and 4 bases from J; bases unmatched to any gene: 0. The CDR3 extends over 13 amino acids. The CDR3 bases are TGTGCCAGCAGTTTAGGACAGGGCACTGAAGCTTTCTTT. Its protein product is CASSLGQGTEAFF.

The chain couples TRBV7-2 to TRBJ2-7; a weak D match, TRBD1 (6 bases). The CDR3 totals 14 residues. Trimming cost V 1 base and J 5 bases, with 12 bases left between them. Germline V gene lookup returns CDR1 SGHTA and CDR2 FQGNSA. The CDR3 region has the DNA TGTGCCAGCAGCTTAGTAGGTGGGGGCAACGAGCAGTACTTC. Encoded protein: CASSLVGGGNEQYF.

The chain links TRBV30 to TRBJ1-1; a weak D match, TRBD1 (5 bases). Germline-derived CDR1 and CDR2 are GTSNPN and SVGIG (reference sequence). This CDR3 region has 13 residues. V was trimmed by 0 bases and J by 4 bases, leaving 9 bases between them. The CDR3: CAWSVQEGTEAFF. CDR3 nucleotide sequence: TGTGCCTGGAGTGTACAGGAAGGCACTGAAGCTTTCTTT.

The chain couples TRBV6-1 to TRBJ1-4, with 8 positions matching TRBD1. With 5 bases clipped from V and 5 bases from J, the junction kept 7 bases outside the gene matches. The CDR3 has 15 residues. The V gene's germline CDR1 is MNHNS and CDR2 SASEGT. The CDR3 bases are TGTGCCAGCAGTACAACCGGGACAGGCAATGAAAAACTGTTTTTT. Translating it yields CASSTTGTGNEKLFF.

This clone was detected a few times. The chain joins TRBV4-3 to TRBJ1-1, with 9 bases identical to TRBD1. CDR1 is LGHNA, CDR2 YSLEER, per germline. The CDR3 runs to 15 residues. The V gene end was trimmed by 0 bases and the J gene end by 3 bases; junction bases not matched to a gene: 2. Here the CDR3 reads CASSQDRDRDTEAFF. DNA of the CDR3: TGCGCCAGCAGCCAAGATCGGGACAGGGACACTGAAGCTTTCTTT.

The chain employs TRBV6-1 and TRBJ1-1; maybe TRBD1 (6 bases). Trimming took 8 bases from V and 5 from J, leaving 15 bases between them. CDR3 length: 13 residues. Germline lookup yields CDR1 MNHNS and CDR2 SASEGT. CDR3 sequence reads: CASRTVGGTEAFF. CDR3 DNA: TGTGCCAGCCGGACAGTGGGAGGGACTGAAGCTTTCTTT.

This chain links TRBV30 with TRBJ2-3; D is uncertain. CDR3 size: 12 residues. The V gene lost 6 bases and the J gene lost 0 bases, with 7 bases spanning the gap. CDR1 GTSNPN and CDR2 SVGIG come from the germline V gene (reference sequence). The chain's CDR3 is CACAPSTDTQYF. The DNA of the CDR3 is TGTGCCTGCGCGCCTAGCACAGATACGCAGTATTTT.

The chain employs TRBV7-9 and TRBJ2-3; TRBD2 might be the D (6 bases). Germline-derived CDR1 and CDR2 are SEHNR and FQNEAQ (reference sequence). V lost 8 bases and J lost 4, with 19 bases in between. This CDR3 is built from 15 residues. The CDR3 spells CASQPGNGGPDTQYF. In DNA form, the CDR3 reads TGTGCCAGCCAACCCGGCAACGGGGGTCCAGATACGCAGTATTTT.

The chain links TRBV7-9 to TRBJ2-1; 9 bases map to TRBD2. CDR3 length: 14 residues. V shed 5 bases and J 3 bases; nucleotides not matched to a gene: 2. The V gene's germline CDR1 is SEHNR and CDR2 FQNEAQ (reference sequence). CDR3 in DNA: TGTGCCAGCAGCCCGACTAGCGGCTACAATGAGCAGTTCTTC. Protein product: CASSPTSGYNEQFF.

This clone was recorded once. The junction and the germline gene differ at one end; a read error may be behind it. This chain links TRBV5-1 with TRBJ1-6, with D uncertain. Germline V lookup: CDR1 SGHRS, CDR2 YFSETQ. This CDR3 contains 14 residues. The CDR3 DNA reads TGCGCCAGCGGCTTGATTCCAGATAATTCACCCCTCCACTTT. Amino acids: CASGLIPDNSPLHF.

The chain has TRBV28 and TRBJ2-1; 9 nucleotides agree with TRBD2. The CDR3 totals 14 residues. Germline V gene lookup returns CDR1 MDHEN and CDR2 SYDVKM. With V trimmed by 6 bases and J by 14 bases, 14 bases remained unmatched. CDR3 DNA sequence: TGTGCCAGCAGGCTTAGCGGGGGAGAAACCCTAAAGTTCTTC. Its protein product is CASRLSGGETLKFF.

The chain recombines TRBV7-2 with TRBJ2-7, with TRBD2 matching over 8 bases. V dropped 1 base and J dropped 5; count of bases not matched to a gene: 13. CDR3 length equals 17 residues. Germline CDR1 is SGHTA and CDR2 is FQGNSA. The DNA of the CDR3 is TGTGCCAGCAGCTTAGTTGGAACTAGAGCGGGGGTCCACGAGCAGTACTTC. Residues: CASSLVGTRAGVHEQYF.

V is TRBV29-1 and J is TRBJ2-1; unclear D gene. Germline V gene data show CDR1 as SQVTM and CDR2 as ANQGSEA. Trimming left V 1 base short and J 10 bases short, with 14 bases between. The CDR3 extends over 13 amino acids. This CDR3 is CSVEGLPSQEQFF. CDR3 in DNA: TGCAGCGTTGAAGGTCTCCCCAGTCAAGAGCAGTTCTTC.

J is TRBJ2-4 and V is TRBV7-2, with TRBD1 matching over 7 bases. In germline, CDR1 is SGHTA, CDR2 FQGNSA. The CDR3 runs 15 residues. After removal of 1 base from V and 4 bases from J, the junction contained 4 bases not matched to a gene. The chain's CDR3 is CASSLGSGQKNIQYF. The CDR3 DNA reads as TGTGCCAGCAGCTTAGGATCGGGACAGAAAAACATTCAGTACTTC.

The V and J genes are TRBV10-3 and TRBJ1-2, with D perhaps TRBD1 (5 bases). CDR3 length: 15 residues. CDR1 is ENHRY and CDR2 is SYGVKD in the germline V gene. The V end was cut by 0 bases, the J end by 6 bases, with 14 bases between. CDR3 region: CAISESGTPKDGYTF. DNA of the CDR3: TGTGCCATCAGTGAGTCCGGGACTCCTAAGGATGGCTACACCTTC.

About this clone itself: Within the sample, other DNA sequences also encode this same CDR3. The chain links TRBV5-1 to TRBJ2-3; 10 nucleotides align to TRBD2. CDR1 SGHRS and CDR2 YFSETQ come from the germline V gene. V lost 0 bases, J lost 2 bases, and 3 bases stayed unmatched. This CDR3 has 16 amino acids. CDR3 residues: CASSLGLAGVTDTQYF. CDR3 sequence (DNA): TGCGCCAGCAGCTTGGGTCTAGCGGGGGTCACAGATACGCAGTATTTT.

The genes are TRBV9 and TRBJ2-5; 7 bases are shared with TRBD1. Germline lookup yields CDR1 SGDLS and CDR2 YYNGEE. With V trimmed by 7 bases and J by 1 base, 7 bases remained unmatched. This CDR3 has 14 amino acids. The CDR3 is CASGETGTQETQYF. CDR3 sequence (DNA): TGTGCCAGCGGGGAGACAGGGACCCAAGAGACCCAGTACTTC. Variable domain in full (rest from reference TRBV9 and TRBJ2-5): DSGVTQTPKHLITATGQRVTLRCSPRSGDLSVYWYQQSLDQGLQFLIQYYNGEERAKGNILERFSAQQFPDLHSELNLSSLELGDSALYFCASGETGTQETQYFGPGTRLLVL.

The rearrangement uses TRBV5-6 and TRBJ1-4; no firm D call. V was clipped by 2 bases and J by 1 base, with 9 bases between them. CDR1 is SGHDT and CDR2 is YYEEEE in the germline V gene. The CDR3 is made up of 15 amino acids. CDR3 sequence (DNA): TGTGCCAGCAGCTTAATGAGCCTAACTAATGAAAAACTGTTTTTT. Its protein is CASSLMSLTNEKLFF.

V is TRBV10-3 and J is TRBJ1-4; 8 positions agree with TRBD1. V dropped 5 bases and J dropped 5; count of bases not matched to a gene: 7. Germline assignment: CDR1 ENHRY and CDR2 SYGVKD. This CDR3 region has 15 residues. CDR3 amino acids: CAISRQTGENEKLFF. The DNA for the CDR3 is TGTGCCATCAGTCGACAGACAGGGGAGAATGAAAAACTGTTTTTT.

The chain couples TRBV7-8 to TRBJ1-2; D is ambiguous. The germline V gene has CDR1 SGHVS and CDR2 FQNEAQ. Deletions cut 5 bases from V and 1 base from J, with 11 bases between. The CDR3 contains 14 residues. CDR3: CASSKEFRNYGYTF. The CDR3 DNA sequence: TGTGCCAGCAGCAAGGAGTTCCGTAACTATGGCTACACCTTC.

The V and J genes are TRBV9 and TRBJ2-2, with 11 bases fitting TRBD2. V was clipped by 3 bases and J by 4 bases; unmatched bases: 8. Looked up from germline, CDR1 is SGDLS and CDR2 is YYNGEE. The CDR3 has 17 residues. The chain's CDR3 is CASSEGSSGGPTGELFF. As DNA, the CDR3 is TGTGCCAGCAGCGAGGGATCTAGCGGGGGGCCCACCGGGGAGCTGTTTTTT.